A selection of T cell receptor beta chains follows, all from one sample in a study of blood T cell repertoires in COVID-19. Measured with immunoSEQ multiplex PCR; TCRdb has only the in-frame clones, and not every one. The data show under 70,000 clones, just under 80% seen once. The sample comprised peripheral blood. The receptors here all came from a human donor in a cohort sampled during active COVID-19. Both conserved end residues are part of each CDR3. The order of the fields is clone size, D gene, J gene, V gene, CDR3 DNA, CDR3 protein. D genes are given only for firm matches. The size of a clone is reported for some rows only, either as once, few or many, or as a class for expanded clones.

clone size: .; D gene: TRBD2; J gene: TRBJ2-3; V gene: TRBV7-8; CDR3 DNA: TGTGCCAGCAGCTTCGGACTAGCGGGACTCACAGATACGCAGTATTTT; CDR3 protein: CASSFGLAGLTDTQYF
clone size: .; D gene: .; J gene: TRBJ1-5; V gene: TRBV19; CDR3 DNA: TGTGCCACCGCAGACAACCTCAATCAGCCCCAGCATTTT; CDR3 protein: CATADNLNQPQHF
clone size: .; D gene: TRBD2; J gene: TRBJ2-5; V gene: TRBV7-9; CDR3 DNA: TGTGCCAGCAGCATCAGATTGGGTAGCGGGAGGGCCGTGACGGAGACCCAGTACTTC; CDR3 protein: CASSIRLGSGRAVTETQYF
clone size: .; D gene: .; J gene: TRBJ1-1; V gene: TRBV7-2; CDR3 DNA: TGTGCCAGCAGCTTAAAGGCGGGCACTGAAGCTTTCTTT; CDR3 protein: CASSLKAGTEAFF
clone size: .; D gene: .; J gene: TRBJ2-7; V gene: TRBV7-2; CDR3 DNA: TGTGCCAGCAGCCCCAGGACAGCTCGCTACGAGCAGTACTTC; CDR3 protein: CASSPRTARYEQYF
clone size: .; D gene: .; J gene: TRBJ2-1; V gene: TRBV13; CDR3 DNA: TGTGCCAGCAGCTTGGGCCTTAGAGTAGTCCCAACCTACAATGAGCAGTTCTTC; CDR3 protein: CASSLGLRVVPTYNEQFF
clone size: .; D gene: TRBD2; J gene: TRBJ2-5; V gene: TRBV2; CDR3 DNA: TGTGCCAGCCCCGGGACTAGCGGTCTGCAAGAGACCCAGTACTTC; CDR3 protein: CASPGTSGLQETQYF
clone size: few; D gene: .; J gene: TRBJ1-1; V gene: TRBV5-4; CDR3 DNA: TGTGCCAGCAGCTTGAACCAGGCCACTGAAGCTTTCTTT; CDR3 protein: CASSLNQATEAFF
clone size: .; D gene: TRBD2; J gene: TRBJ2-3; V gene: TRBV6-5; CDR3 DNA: TGTGCCACGCAGGCTTGGCGGGAGGCAGATACGCAGTATTTT; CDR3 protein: CATQAWREADTQYF
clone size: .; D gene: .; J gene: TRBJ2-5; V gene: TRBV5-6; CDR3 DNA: TGTGCCAGCAGCCTATATCCGGGACTTCTCGGTCAAGAGACCCAGTACTTC; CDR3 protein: CASSLYPGLLGQETQYF
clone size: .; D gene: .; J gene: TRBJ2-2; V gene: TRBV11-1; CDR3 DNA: TGTGCCAGCAGCGGAGGGACAGCGAACACCGGGGAGCTGTTTTTT; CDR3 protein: CASSGGTANTGELFF
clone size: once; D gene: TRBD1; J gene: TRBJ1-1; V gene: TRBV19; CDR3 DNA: TGTGCCAGTAGTTCGGGACAGGGGTACACTGAAGCTTTCTTT; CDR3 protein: CASSSGQGYTEAFF
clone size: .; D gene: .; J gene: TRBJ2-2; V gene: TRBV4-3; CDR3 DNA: TGCGCCAGCAGCCTTCAACAGGGAGCCGCCGGGGAGCTGTTTTTT; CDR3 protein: CASSLQQGAAGELFF
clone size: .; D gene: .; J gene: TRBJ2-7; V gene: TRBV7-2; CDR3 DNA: TGTGCCAGCAGCGGAGGGGACTTCGCACTCGAGCAGTACTTC; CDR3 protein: CASSGGDFALEQYF
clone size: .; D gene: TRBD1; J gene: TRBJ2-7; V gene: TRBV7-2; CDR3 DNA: TGTGCCAGCAGCTTAGTTTCCGACAGGGACAACGAGCAGTACTTC; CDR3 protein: CASSLVSDRDNEQYF
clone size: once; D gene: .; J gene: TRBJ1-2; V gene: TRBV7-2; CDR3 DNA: TGTGCCAGCAGCTTAGCGGGCAGGGATGGCTACACCTTC; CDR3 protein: CASSLAGRDGYTF
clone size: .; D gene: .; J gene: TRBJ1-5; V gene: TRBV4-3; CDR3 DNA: TGCGCCAGCAGCCCCTCGTTGGGGACACGTAATCAGCCCCAGCATTTT; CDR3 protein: CASSPSLGTRNQPQHF
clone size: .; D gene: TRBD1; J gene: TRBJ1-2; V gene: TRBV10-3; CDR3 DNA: TGTGCCATCAGTGGGGGGCAGGGGGCAGCCTATGGCTACACCTTC; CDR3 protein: CAISGGQGAAYGYTF
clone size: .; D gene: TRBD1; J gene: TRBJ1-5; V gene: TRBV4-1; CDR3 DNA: TGCGCCAGCAGCCAGGGACAGGGCTATCAGCCCCAGCATTTT; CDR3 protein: CASSQGQGYQPQHF
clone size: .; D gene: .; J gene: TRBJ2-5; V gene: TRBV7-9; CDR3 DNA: TGTGCCAGCAGCTTAGGTGTGGGAGTCCAAGAGACCCAGTACTTC; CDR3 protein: CASSLGVGVQETQYF
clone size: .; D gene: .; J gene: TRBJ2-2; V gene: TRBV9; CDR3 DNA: TGTGCCAGCAGTGAGGTCACAGGGCCCACCGGGGAGCTGTTTTTT; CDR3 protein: CASSEVTGPTGELFF
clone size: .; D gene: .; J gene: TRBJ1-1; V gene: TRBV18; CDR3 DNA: TGTGCCAGCTCCCGCCGATCTGACCTAGACACTGAAGCTTTCTTT; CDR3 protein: CASSRRSDLDTEAFF
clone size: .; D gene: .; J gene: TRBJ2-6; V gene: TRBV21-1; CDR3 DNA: TGTGCCAGCAGCAAATGTCCCCTGGGCTGGGCCAACGTCCTGACTTTC; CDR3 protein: CASSKCPLGWANVLTF
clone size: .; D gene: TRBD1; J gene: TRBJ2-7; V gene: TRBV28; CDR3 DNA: TGTGCCAGCACCTCCCCGGGACAGGGGACCTACGAGCAGTACTTC; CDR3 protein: CASTSPGQGTYEQYF
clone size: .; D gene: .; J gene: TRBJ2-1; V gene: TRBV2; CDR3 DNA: TGTGCCAGCAGTGATGGAGGGGCCCCCGAGCAGTTCTTC; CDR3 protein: CASSDGGAPEQFF
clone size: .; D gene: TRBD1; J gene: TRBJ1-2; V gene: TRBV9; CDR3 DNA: TGTGCCAGCAGCGATTCTCGGACAGGGGGATCGTTCTATGGCTACACCTTC; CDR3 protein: CASSDSRTGGSFYGYTF
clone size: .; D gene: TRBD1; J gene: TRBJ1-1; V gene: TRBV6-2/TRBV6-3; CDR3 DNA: TGTGCCAGCAGTTACTCCGCCAGGGGGGCGACTGAAGCTTTCTTT; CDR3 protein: CASSYSARGATEAFF
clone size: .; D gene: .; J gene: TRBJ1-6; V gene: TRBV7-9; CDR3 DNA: TGTGCCAGCAGCTTCGTCGGGTTGAGCAAGGAATATAATTCACCCCTCCACTTT; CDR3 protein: CASSFVGLSKEYNSPLHF
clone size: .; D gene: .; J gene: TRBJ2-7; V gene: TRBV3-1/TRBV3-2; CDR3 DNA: TGTGCCAGCAGCCTGGTTCAGGGGAGTCTGTTTGAAAACGAGCAGTACTTC; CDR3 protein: CASSLVQGSLFENEQYF
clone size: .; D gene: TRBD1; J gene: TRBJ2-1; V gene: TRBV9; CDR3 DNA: TGTGCCAGCAGCGGGACTCAGGGGGCACGGGGGAGAGCCTACAATGAGCAGTTCTTC; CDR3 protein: CASSGTQGARGRAYNEQFF
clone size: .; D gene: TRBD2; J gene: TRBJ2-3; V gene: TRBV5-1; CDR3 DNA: TGCGCCAGCAGCTTGCGCCTAGCGGGAAGAGATACGCAGTATTTT; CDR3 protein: CASSLRLAGRDTQYF
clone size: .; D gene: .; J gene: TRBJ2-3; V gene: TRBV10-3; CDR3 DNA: TGTGCCATCAGGCCCCCCGGGAGTACAGATACGCAGTATTTT; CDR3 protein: CAIRPPGSTDTQYF
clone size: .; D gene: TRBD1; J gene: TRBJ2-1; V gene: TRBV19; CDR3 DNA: TGTGCCAGTAACCGGGACAGGGCGAACAATGAGCAGTTCTTC; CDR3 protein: CASNRDRANNEQFF
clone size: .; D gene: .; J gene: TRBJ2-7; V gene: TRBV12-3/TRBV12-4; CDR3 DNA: TGTGCCAGCAGTCTAGGACGAGGGCAGTACTTC; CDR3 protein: CASSLGRGQYF
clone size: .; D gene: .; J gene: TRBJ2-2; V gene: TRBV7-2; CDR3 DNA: TGTGCCAGCAGCTTAGGTGGACAAAACACCGGGGAGCTGTTTTTT; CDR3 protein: CASSLGGQNTGELFF
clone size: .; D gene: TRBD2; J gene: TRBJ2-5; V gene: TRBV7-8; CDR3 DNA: TGTGCCAGCAGTCTAGCGGGGGGGGAGACCCAGTACTTC; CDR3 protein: CASSLAGGETQYF
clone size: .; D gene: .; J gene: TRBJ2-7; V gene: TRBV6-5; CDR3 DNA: TGTGCCAGCAGCCGGACAGAGGCCTACGAGCAGTACTTC; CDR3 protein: CASSRTEAYEQYF
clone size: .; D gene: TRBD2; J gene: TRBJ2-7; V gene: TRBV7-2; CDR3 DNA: TGTGCCAGCAGCCCCGATGGCGCGGGAGGGGGTGAGCAGTACTTC; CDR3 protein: CASSPDGAGGGEQYF
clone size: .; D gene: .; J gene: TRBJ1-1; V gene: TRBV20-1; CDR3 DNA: TGCAGTGCTGGGGAGGCAGGTGAAGCTTTCTTT; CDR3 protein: CSAGEAGEAFF
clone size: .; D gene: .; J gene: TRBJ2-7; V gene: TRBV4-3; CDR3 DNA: TGCGCCAGCAGCCAAACTCTAGGTTACTACGAGCAGTACTTC; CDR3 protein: CASSQTLGYYEQYF
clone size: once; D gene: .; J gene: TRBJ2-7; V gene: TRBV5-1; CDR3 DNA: TGCGCCAGCAGCCTTCTGCAGGGGCTAAGCTACGAGCAGTACTTC; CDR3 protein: CASSLLQGLSYEQYF
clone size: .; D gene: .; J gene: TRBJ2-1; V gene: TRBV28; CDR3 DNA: TGTGCCAGCAGTTCGACGCGGGTTTACAATGAGCAGTTCTTC; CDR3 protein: CASSSTRVYNEQFF
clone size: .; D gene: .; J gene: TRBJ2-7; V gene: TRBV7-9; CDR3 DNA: TGTGCCAGCAGCTTAACTAGCTACGAGCAGTACTTC; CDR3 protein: CASSLTSYEQYF
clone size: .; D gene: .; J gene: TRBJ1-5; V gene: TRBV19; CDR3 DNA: TGTGCCAGTAGTTCCCCGGGATTCCCTGGCCAGCCCCAGCATTTT; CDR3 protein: CASSSPGFPGQPQHF
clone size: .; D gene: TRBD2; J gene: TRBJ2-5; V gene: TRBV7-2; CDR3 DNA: TGTGCCAGCAGCTCTTACGGACTAGCGGGGCTTGGGGAGACCCAGTACTTC; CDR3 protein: CASSSYGLAGLGETQYF
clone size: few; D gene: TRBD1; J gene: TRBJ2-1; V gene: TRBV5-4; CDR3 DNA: TGTGCCAGCAGCTCACCGGACAGGGACAATGAGCAGTTCTTC; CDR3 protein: CASSSPDRDNEQFF
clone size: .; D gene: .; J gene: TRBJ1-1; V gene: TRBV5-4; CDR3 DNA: TGTGCCAGCAGCTTGGGGGGTAGGGGGGGCTTCACTGAAGCTTTCTTT; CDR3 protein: CASSLGGRGGFTEAFF
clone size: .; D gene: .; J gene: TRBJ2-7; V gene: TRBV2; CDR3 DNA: TGTGCCAGCAGTGAAGGATCCAGCGTTAACTCCTACGAGCAGTACTTC; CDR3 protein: CASSEGSSVNSYEQYF
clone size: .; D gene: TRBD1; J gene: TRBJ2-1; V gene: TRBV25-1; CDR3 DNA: TGTGCCAGCAGGAAGACAGGGACAGACAATGAGCAGTTCTTC; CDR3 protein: CASRKTGTDNEQFF